The 22 T cell receptor beta chains reported below all come from one sample, sequenced in a study of early T cells in non-severe SARS-CoV-2 infection. TCRdb reprocessed the 5' RACE reads via MiXCR and lists one record per CDR3 protein. This sample has about 27,000 distinct CDR3 sequences, with less than 5% found just once. The specimen was whole blood. These receptors were collected from an adult who was a healthcare worker with PCR-confirmed SARS-CoV-2 infection or an uninfected control (not recorded which).

This clonotype was observed many times. The rearrangement joins TRBV9 to TRBJ2-2, with a possible D match to TRBD1 (5 bases). The length of the CDR3 is 15 residues. Germline V gene data show CDR1 as SGDLS and CDR2 as YYNGEE. V dropped 3 bases and J dropped 0 bases, with 9 bases sitting between them. CDR3 loop: CASSDRTSNTGELFF. CDR3 in DNA: TGTGCCAGCAGCGATAGGACATCGAACACCGGGGAGCTGTTTTTT.

This clonotype was recorded at least ten times. The J gene is TRBJ1-6, the V gene TRBV7-3; D unresolved. CDR1 and CDR2 (germline): SGHTA, FQGTGA. Trimming removed 2 bases at V and 7 bases at J, with 12 bases between. The CDR3 sequence is 15 residues long. This CDR3 reads CASSLVGGENSPLHF. The CDR3 DNA follows: TGTGCCAGCAGCTTAGTTGGCGGGGAGAATTCACCCCTCCACTTT.

This clonotype was recorded at least ten times. The V and J genes are TRBV2 and TRBJ2-3, with D hard to call. The CDR3 totals 14 residues. Germline CDR1 SNHLY, CDR2 FYNNEI. The V end was cut by 9 bases, the J end by 2 bases, with 15 bases between. CDR3 coding DNA: TGTGCCAGTCTGGGCGCCATCTCCACAGATACGCAGTATTTT. This translates into CASLGAISTDTQYF.

J is TRBJ2-1 and V is TRBV29-1; D possibly corresponds to TRBD1 (6 bases). Germline V gene data show CDR1 as SQVTM and CDR2 as ANQGSEA. The CDR3 runs 13 residues. CDR3 region: CRANGDTYNEQFF. As DNA, the CDR3 is TGCAGAGCTAATGGGGACACCTACAATGAGCAGTTCTTC.

This clonotype was recorded a few times. The chain uses TRBV20-1 and TRBJ2-5, with 10 bases fitting TRBD1. The V segment lost 1 base and the J segment 6 bases; nucleotides outside the gene matches: 8. The CDR3 runs to 15 residues. Germline V gene sequence: CDR1 DFQATT, CDR2 SNEGSKA (reference sequence). CDR3 bases: TGCAGTGCTAGAGGAACCGGGACAGGGGTACAGACCCAGTACTTC. Protein product: CSARGTGTGVQTQYF.

The V call is TRBV3-1, the J call TRBJ1-2; D may be TRBD1 (5 bases). Trimming pared 1 base from V and 4 bases from J, leaving 13 bases between. The CDR3 is 15 residues long. CDR1 and CDR2 (germline): LGHDT, YNNKEL (reference sequence). CDR3 loop: CASSQVSGSPYGYTF. For the CDR3, the DNA is TGTGCCAGCAGCCAAGTTTCAGGGTCCCCCTATGGCTACACCTTC.

This clonotype is judged medium-sized. The V gene is TRBV29-1, the J gene TRBJ2-2; D gene ambiguous. The CDR3 loop spans 16 amino acids. Trimming shortened V by 2 bases and J by 0 bases, and 13 bases separated the two germline ends. The V gene's germline CDR1 is SQVTM and CDR2 ANQGSEA. CDR3 nucleotides: TGCAGCGTTGAACTTGAAAGAGTAACGAACACCGGGGAGCTGTTTTTT. As protein: CSVELERVTNTGELFF.

This clonotype was seen ten or more times. This CDR3 reads CSALQGSYGYTF. As DNA, the CDR3 is TGCAGTGCCCTACAGGGCAGCTATGGCTACACCTTC. V is TRBV20-1 and J is TRBJ1-2; D possibly corresponds to TRBD1 (6 bases). Germline V gene sequence: CDR1 DFQATT, CDR2 SNEGSKA (reference sequence). This CDR3 contains 12 residues. V lost 6 bases to trimming and J lost 4 bases, with 12 bases between them.

This clonotype was seen a handful of times. This rearrangement joins TRBV20-1 to TRBJ2-3; no definite D call. V was shortened by 0 bases and J by 0 bases, with 4 bases between the two germline ends. The CDR3 totals 13 residues. CDR1 is DFQATT, CDR2 SNEGSKA, per germline (reference sequence). CDR3 sequence (DNA): TGCAGTGCTAGAGAGAGTAGCACAGATACGCAGTATTTT. Its translation: CSARESSTDTQYF.

V usage is TRBV2 and J usage is TRBJ1-1, with 7 bases lining up with TRBD1. Unmatched junction bases numbered 12, after V lost 2 bases and J lost 3 bases. The CDR3 runs 17 residues. Germline V CDR1 and CDR2: SNHLY, FYNNEI. The CDR3 reads CASSERMRGQGDTEAFF. As DNA, the CDR3 is TGTGCCAGCAGTGAAAGAATGAGGGGGCAGGGAGACACTGAAGCTTTCTTT. Full variable domain (rest looked up from reference TRBV2 and TRBJ1-1): EPEVTQTPSHQVTQMGQEVILRCVPISNHLYFYWYRQILGQKVEFLVSFYNNEISEKSEIFDDQFSVERPDGSNFTLKIRSTKLEDSAMYFCASSERMRGQGDTEAFFGQGTRLTVV.

In this sample, this clonotype is medium-sized. The V call is TRBV24-1, the J call TRBJ2-1, with TRBD1 identical over 8 bases. Germline CDR1 and CDR2: KGHDR and SFDVKD. CDR3 length: 15 amino acids. V lost 4 bases, J lost 2 bases, and 3 bases stayed unmatched. The chain's CDR3 is CATSDQTGAYNEQFF. The CDR3 DNA reads as TGTGCCACCAGTGACCAGACAGGGGCCTACAATGAGCAGTTCTTC.

This clonotype was seen at least ten times. The rearrangement links TRBV14 to TRBJ1-2; tentatively, D is TRBD1 (5 bases). The CDR3 is 13 amino acids. Trimming removed 3 bases from V and 3 bases from J, with 8 bases in between. Germline V gene sequence: CDR1 SGHDN, CDR2 FVKESK. The CDR3 is CASSQGLYYGYTF. CDR3 sequence (DNA): TGTGCCAGCAGCCAGGGACTTTACTATGGCTACACCTTC.

This clonotype showed up many times. V gene TRBV18 combines with J gene TRBJ1-1; D is undetermined. The V end was cut by 0 bases, the J end by 0 bases, with 8 bases between. The CDR3 extends over 15 amino acids. Germline V CDR1 and CDR2: KGHSH, LQKENI. Here the CDR3 reads CASSPPNTLNTEAFF. Here the CDR3 DNA reads TGTGCCAGCTCACCACCGAACACCCTGAACACTGAAGCTTTCTTT.

At least ten counts were recorded for this clonotype. The chain carries TRBV6-2 or TRBV6-3 and TRBJ2-7; 11 bases fit TRBD2. CDR1 and CDR2 (germline): MNHEY, SVGEGT. The CDR3 length is 16 residues. J lost 2 bases, V lost 6 bases, and 9 bases had no gene match. As DNA, the CDR3 is TGTGCCAGCAGCACCGAAAGACTAGCGGGGCCCTACGAGCAGTACTTC. This encodes CASSTERLAGPYEQYF.

This clonotype was seen at least ten times. The chain couples TRBV6-5 to TRBJ1-1, with D uncertain. The germline V gene encodes CDR1 MNHEY and CDR2 SVGAGI. There are 11 residues in the CDR3. Trimming pared 5 bases from V and 3 bases from J, leaving 4 bases between. In DNA form, the CDR3 reads TGTGCCAGCAGTAGGTACACTGAAGCTTTCTTT. Protein product: CASSRYTEAFF.

The chain links TRBV19 to TRBJ1-5; D unclear. The germline V gene encodes CDR1 LNHDA and CDR2 SQIVND (reference sequence). The CDR3 contains 16 residues. V lost 1 base and J 0 bases, leaving 10 bases between the germline ends. CDR3: CASSIAPDASNQPQHF. DNA of the CDR3: TGTGCCAGTAGTATAGCCCCGGACGCTAGCAATCAGCCCCAGCATTTT.

This clonotype was observed a few times. The rearrangement links TRBV7-2 to TRBJ2-2; TRBD2 matches at 12 bases. The germline V gene encodes CDR1 SGHTA and CDR2 FQGNSA. The CDR3 has 18 residues. After removal of 6 bases from V and 5 bases from J, the junction contained 13 bases not matched to a gene. CDR3 coding DNA: TGTGCCAGCAGATTAAGACCGACTAGCGGGGGTCGTACCGGGGAGCTGTTTTTT. It translates to CASRLRPTSGGRTGELFF.

This clonotype turned up a few times. The J gene is TRBJ2-5, the V gene TRBV9, with 8 bases matching TRBD2. This CDR3 has 17 residues. Trimming at V came to 0 bases and at J to 5 bases, leaving 12 bases not matched to a gene. Germline assignment: CDR1 SGDLS and CDR2 YYNGEE. CDR3 region: CASSVGSRAGEGETQYF. The CDR3 nucleotides are TGTGCCAGCAGCGTAGGGTCCCGAGCGGGAGAAGGGGAGACCCAGTACTTC.

This clonotype came up many times. The chain has TRBV13 and TRBJ2-4; D remains unclear. The length of the CDR3 is 15 residues. Trimming pared 5 bases from V and 0 bases from J, leaving 11 bases between. In germline, CDR1 is PRHDT, CDR2 FYEKMQ (reference sequence). DNA of the CDR3: TGTGCCAGCAGCCTTCAGGCCCAAGCCAAAAACATTCAGTACTTC. Translation gives CASSLQAQAKNIQYF.

Judged by abundance, this clonotype is medium-sized. The V call is TRBV7-3, the J call TRBJ2-1; TRBD2 matches 8 bases. This CDR3 has 16 amino acids. The junction had 10 bases not matched to a gene; V was cut back by 5 bases and J by 4 bases. CDR1 and CDR2 from the germline V gene are SGHTA and FQGTGA. Here the CDR3 DNA reads TGTGCCAGCAGCCCCCGGGGGCGGGGGGTGTACAATGAGCAGTTCTTC. Amino acids: CASSPRGRGVYNEQFF. Drawing the rest from reference TRBV7-3 and TRBJ2-1, the complete variable domain is GAGVSQTPSNKVTEKGKYVELRCDPISGHTALYWYRQSLGQGPEFLIYFQGTGAADDSGLPNDRFFAVRPEGSVSTLKIQRTERGDSAVYLCASSPRGRGVYNEQFFGPGTRLTVL.

The table lists this clonotype with many counts. The chain joins TRBV5-6 to TRBJ1-5; D is undetermined. The V gene lost 4 bases and the J gene lost 0 bases, with 11 bases spanning the gap. Germline lookup yields CDR1 SGHDT and CDR2 YYEEEE. The CDR3 runs 15 residues. CDR3 residues: CASSRLLTSNQPQHF. CDR3 bases: TGTGCCAGCAGCCGACTGTTGACTAGCAATCAGCCCCAGCATTTT.

In its sample, this clonotype was seen a few times. The chain employs TRBV9 and TRBJ2-5; TRBD2 matches at 7 bases. The V segment lost 4 bases and the J segment 3 bases; nucleotides outside the gene matches: 9. There are 15 residues in the CDR3. Germline V gene data show CDR1 as SGDLS and CDR2 as YYNGEE. The CDR3 protein is CASSPQGLPEETQYF. The DNA for the CDR3 is TGTGCCAGCAGCCCCCAGGGACTACCTGAAGAGACCCAGTACTTC.